This T cell receptor beta chain originates from a study of shared clonotypes between healthy human individuals. The study, taken as a whole, reports: Collection of samples was limited to blood; tissue repertoires likely differ.

This CDR3 has 15 amino acids. The germline V gene has CDR1 SGHNT and CDR2 YYREEE (reference sequence). Unmatched junction bases numbered 5, after V lost 2 bases and J lost 6 bases. TCRdb keeps only in-frame clones here, not all; method: immunoSEQ multiplex PCR. This table holds over a million clones, 65% to 80% found once. This clone was observed a single time. Its antigen is not identified. This receptor was identified in a young man in good health. Sequencing was done on a sample of memory CD4+ T cells sorted from blood. Subset in this sample: CD45RA-negative fraction. The rearrangement links TRBV5-4 to TRBJ2-7, with TRBD2 matching over 13 bases. CDR3 coding DNA: TGTGCCAGCAGCTTACCCGGGACTAGCGGGACCGAGCAGTACTTC. Translated: CASSLPGTSGTEQYF.